Listed below are T cell receptor beta chains from one sample, sequenced in a study of blood T cell repertoires in COVID-19. Assay: immunoSEQ multiplex PCR; the TCRdb copy retains only in-frame clones and omits some. The table lists roughly 83,000 clones, roughly 82% of them singletons. The sequencing sample was made of peripheral blood. These receptors originate from a man over 45 with active COVID-19. Both conserved end residues are part of each CDR3. A D gene is named only where the DNA matches it firmly. A row's size may be missing; if present it is once, few, many or a size class.

V	J	D	size	CDR3	DNA
TRBV5-1	TRBJ2-3	-	-	CASSLGQGRTDTQYF	TGCGCCAGCAGCCTCGGGCAGGGGCGCACAGATACGCAGTATTTT
TRBV29-1	TRBJ2-3	TRBD1	-	CSGRDRGSTDTQYF	TGCAGCGGCCGGGACAGGGGTAGCACAGATACGCAGTATTTT
TRBV24-1	TRBJ2-1	-	few	CATSDGYQGGYEQFF	TGTGCCACCAGTGATGGGTATCAGGGGGGATATGAGCAGTTCTTC
TRBV11-2	TRBJ1-1	TRBD1	-	CASSLAGGGTEAFF	TGTGCCAGCAGCTTAGCAGGGGGAGGTACTGAAGCTTTCTTT
TRBV6-5	TRBJ1-4	-	few	CASKRGDLNEKLFF	TGTGCCAGCAAACGCGGTGACCTTAATGAAAAACTGTTTTTT
TRBV28	TRBJ1-2	TRBD1	-	CASSLLRAGGYGYTF	TGTGCCAGCAGTCTCCTCCGGGCAGGGGGTTATGGCTACACCTTC
TRBV3-1/TRBV3-2	TRBJ1-2	-	-	CASSQGAGGYTF	TGTGCCAGCAGCCAAGGAGCGGGGGGCTACACCTTC
TRBV6-5	TRBJ2-7	TRBD1	-	CASTPDRAKQYF	TGTGCCAGCACTCCGGACAGGGCGAAGCAGTACTTC
TRBV5-5	TRBJ2-7	TRBD1	-	CASSAGTGAYEQYF	TGTGCCAGCAGCGCCGGGACAGGGGCGTACGAGCAGTACTTC
TRBV5-1	TRBJ2-1	-	-	CASSLAGNEQFF	TGCGCCAGCAGCTTGGCCGGGAATGAGCAGTTCTTC
TRBV28	TRBJ1-3	-	-	CASSLPGAGNTIYF	TGTGCCAGCAGTTTGCCAGGGGCTGGAAACACCATATATTTT
TRBV6-6	TRBJ2-7	TRBD1	-	CASSYGKGAYEQYF	TGTGCCAGCAGTTATGGAAAGGGGGCTTACGAGCAGTACTTC
TRBV7-9	TRBJ2-3	-	-	CASSPLVDRRPQSTDTQYF	TGTGCCAGCAGCCCTCTGGTGGATCGGCGGCCCCAAAGCACAGATACGCAGTATTTT
TRBV3-1/TRBV3-2	TRBJ1-6	-	few	CASSRGWDKSPLHF	TGTGCCAGCAGCCGGGGCTGGGATAAGTCACCCCTCCACTTT
TRBV4-2	TRBJ2-3	TRBD2	-	CASTIIPSGGGDTQYF	TGTGCCAGCACCATTATACCGTCGGGGGGTGGAGATACGCAGTATTTT
TRBV7-3	TRBJ2-2	-	few	CASSPLTTGELFF	TGTGCCAGCAGCCCATTGACTACCGGGGAGCTGTTTTTT
TRBV6-2/TRBV6-3	TRBJ1-1	TRBD1	-	CASSTGGMYTEAFF	TGTGCCAGCAGCACAGGGGGCATGTACACTGAAGCTTTCTTT
TRBV18	TRBJ1-1	TRBD1	-	CASSRTGAGAFF	TGTGCCAGCTCACGTACAGGGGCGGGGGCTTTCTTT
TRBV27	TRBJ1-1	-	-	CASSLYGSAEAFF	TGTGCCAGCAGTTTATACGGCAGCGCTGAAGCTTTCTTT
TRBV5-1	TRBJ1-2	-	-	CASSRRTEANYGYTF	TGCGCCAGCAGCAGACGGACAGAAGCTAACTATGGCTACACCTTC
TRBV27	TRBJ1-6	TRBD1	-	CASSFRQGDSPLHF	TGTGCCAGCAGTTTTCGACAGGGGGATTCACCCCTCCACTTT
TRBV3-1/TRBV3-2	TRBJ2-7	-	-	CASSVTAPGEQYF	TGTGCCAGCAGCGTAACAGCCCCCGGCGAGCAGTACTTC
TRBV27	TRBJ1-1	TRBD1	-	CASSPYRGSEAFF	TGTGCCAGCAGTCCCTACAGGGGTTCTGAAGCTTTCTTT
TRBV30	TRBJ1-2	TRBD1	-	CAWATGGFGYTF	TGTGCCTGGGCGACAGGGGGCTTCGGCTACACCTTC
TRBV7-2	TRBJ1-5	TRBD1	-	CASSLDRGQPQHF	TGTGCCAGCAGCTTAGACAGGGGGCAGCCCCAGCATTTT